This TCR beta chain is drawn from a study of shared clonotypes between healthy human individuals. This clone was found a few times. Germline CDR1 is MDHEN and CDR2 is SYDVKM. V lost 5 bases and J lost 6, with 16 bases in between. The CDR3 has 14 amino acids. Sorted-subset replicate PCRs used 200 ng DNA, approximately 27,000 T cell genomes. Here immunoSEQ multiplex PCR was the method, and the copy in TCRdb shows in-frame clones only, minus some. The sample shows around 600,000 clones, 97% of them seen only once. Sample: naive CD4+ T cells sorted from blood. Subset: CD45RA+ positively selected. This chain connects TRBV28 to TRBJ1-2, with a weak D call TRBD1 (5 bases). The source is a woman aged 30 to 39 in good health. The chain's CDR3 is CASSRGVWFDGYTF. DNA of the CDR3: TGTGCCAGCAGTCGGGGCGTCTGGTTTGATGGCTACACCTTC.